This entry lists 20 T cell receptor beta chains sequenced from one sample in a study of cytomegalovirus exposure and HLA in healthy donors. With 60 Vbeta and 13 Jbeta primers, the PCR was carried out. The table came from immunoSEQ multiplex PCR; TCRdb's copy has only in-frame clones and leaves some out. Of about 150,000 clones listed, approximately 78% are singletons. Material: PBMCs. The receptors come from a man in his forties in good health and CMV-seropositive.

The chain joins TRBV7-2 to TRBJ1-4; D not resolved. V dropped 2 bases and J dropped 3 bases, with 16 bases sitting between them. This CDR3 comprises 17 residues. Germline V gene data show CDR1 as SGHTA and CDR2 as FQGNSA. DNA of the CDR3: TGTGCCAGCAGCTTATATGGCGGGCCGGGAGCTAATGAAAAACTGTTTTTT. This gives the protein CASSLYGGPGANEKLFF.

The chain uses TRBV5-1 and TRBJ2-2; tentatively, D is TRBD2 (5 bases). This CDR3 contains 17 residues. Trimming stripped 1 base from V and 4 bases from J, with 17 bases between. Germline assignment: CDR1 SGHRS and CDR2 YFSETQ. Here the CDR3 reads CASSLSSLVGGTGELFF. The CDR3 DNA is TGCGCCAGCAGCTTGTCTAGCCTAGTCGGAGGCACCGGGGAGCTGTTTTTT.

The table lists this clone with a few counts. CDR3 sequence reads: CASIEGAGEAFF. The CDR3 DNA is TGTGCCAGCATCGAAGGGGCAGGTGAAGCTTTCTTT. V gene TRBV25-1 combines with J gene TRBJ1-1; a possible D gene is TRBD1 (5 bases). Germline assignment: CDR1 MGHDK and CDR2 SYGVNS. This CDR3 region has 12 residues. Deletions cut 7 bases from V and 7 bases from J, with 13 bases between.

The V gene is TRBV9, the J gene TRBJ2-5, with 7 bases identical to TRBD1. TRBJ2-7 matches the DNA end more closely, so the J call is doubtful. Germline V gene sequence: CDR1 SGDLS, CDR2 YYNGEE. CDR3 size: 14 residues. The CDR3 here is CASSPGQEIYEQYF. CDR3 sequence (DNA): TGTGCCAGCAGCCCCGGACAGGAGATTTACGAGCAGTACTTC.

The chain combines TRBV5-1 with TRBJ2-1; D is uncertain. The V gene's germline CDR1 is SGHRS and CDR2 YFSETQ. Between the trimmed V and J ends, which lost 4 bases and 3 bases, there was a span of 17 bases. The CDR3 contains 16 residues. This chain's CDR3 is CASSPNPQTGYNEQFF. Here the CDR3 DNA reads TGCGCCAGCAGCCCCAACCCACAGACCGGCTACAATGAGCAGTTCTTC.

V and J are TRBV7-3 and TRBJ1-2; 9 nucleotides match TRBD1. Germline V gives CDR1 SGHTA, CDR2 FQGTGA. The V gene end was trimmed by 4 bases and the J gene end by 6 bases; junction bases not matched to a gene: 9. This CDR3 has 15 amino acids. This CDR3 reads CASSSSGTGIDGYTF. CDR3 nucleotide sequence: TGTGCCAGCAGCTCCTCCGGGACAGGGATTGATGGCTACACCTTC.

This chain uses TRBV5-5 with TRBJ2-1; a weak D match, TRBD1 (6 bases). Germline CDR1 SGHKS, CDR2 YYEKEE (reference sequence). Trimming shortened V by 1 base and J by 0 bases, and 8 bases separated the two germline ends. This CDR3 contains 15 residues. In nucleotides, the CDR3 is TGTGCCAGCAGCTTGACAGGGAGCTCCTACAATGAGCAGTTCTTC. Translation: CASSLTGSSYNEQFF.

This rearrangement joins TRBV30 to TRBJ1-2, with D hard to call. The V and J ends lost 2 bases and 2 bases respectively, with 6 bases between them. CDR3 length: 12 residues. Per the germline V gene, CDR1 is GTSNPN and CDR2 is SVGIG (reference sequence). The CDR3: CAWSWQNYGYTF. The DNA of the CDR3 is TGTGCCTGGAGTTGGCAGAACTATGGCTACACCTTC.

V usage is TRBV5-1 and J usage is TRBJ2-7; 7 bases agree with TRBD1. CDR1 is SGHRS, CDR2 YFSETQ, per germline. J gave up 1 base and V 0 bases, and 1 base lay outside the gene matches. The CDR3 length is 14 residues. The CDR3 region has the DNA TGCGCCAGCAGCTTGGACAGGGGTTCCTACGAGCAGTACTTC. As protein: CASSLDRGSYEQYF.

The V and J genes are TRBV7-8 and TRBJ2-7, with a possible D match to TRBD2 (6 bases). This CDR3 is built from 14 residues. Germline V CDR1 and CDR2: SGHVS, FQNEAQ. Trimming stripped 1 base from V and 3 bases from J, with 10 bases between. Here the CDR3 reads CASSLVGGGYEQYF. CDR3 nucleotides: TGTGCCAGCAGCTTAGTGGGAGGAGGCTACGAGCAGTACTTC.

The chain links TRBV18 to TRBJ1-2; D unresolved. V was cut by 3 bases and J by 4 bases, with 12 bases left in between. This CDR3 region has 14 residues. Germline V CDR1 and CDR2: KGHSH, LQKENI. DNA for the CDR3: TGTGCCAGCTCACCGTCCCCCACAGCCTATGGCTACACCTTC. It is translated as CASSPSPTAYGYTF.

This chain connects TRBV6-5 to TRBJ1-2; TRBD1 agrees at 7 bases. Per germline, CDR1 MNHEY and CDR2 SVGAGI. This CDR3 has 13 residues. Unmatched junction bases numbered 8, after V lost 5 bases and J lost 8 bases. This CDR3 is CASSRDRVNGYTF. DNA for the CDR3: TGTGCCAGCAGTCGCGACAGGGTTAACGGCTACACCTTC.

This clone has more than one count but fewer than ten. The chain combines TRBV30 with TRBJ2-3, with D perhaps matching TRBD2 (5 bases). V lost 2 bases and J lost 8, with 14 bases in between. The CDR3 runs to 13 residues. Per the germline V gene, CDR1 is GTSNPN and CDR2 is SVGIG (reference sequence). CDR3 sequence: CAWSPTGYGTQYF. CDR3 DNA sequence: TGTGCCTGGAGTCCCACGGGGTATGGTACGCAGTATTTT.

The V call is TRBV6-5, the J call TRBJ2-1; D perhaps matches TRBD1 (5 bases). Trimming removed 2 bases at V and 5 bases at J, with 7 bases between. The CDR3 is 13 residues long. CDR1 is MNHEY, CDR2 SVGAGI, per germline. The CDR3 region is CASSYQGNNEQFF. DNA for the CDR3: TGTGCCAGCAGTTACCAGGGTAACAATGAGCAGTTCTTC.

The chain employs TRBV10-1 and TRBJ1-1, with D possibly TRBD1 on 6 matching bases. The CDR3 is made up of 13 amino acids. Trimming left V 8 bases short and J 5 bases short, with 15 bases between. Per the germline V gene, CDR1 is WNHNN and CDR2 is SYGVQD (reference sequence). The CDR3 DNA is TGCGCCAGCGCCCGGGACATAAGTACTGAAGCTTTCTTT. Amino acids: CASARDISTEAFF.

DNA for the CDR3: TGCGCCAGCAGCTTAAGACTAGCGGCCGATTACGAGCAGTACTTC. It encodes CASSLRLAADYEQYF. This chain joins TRBV4-1 and TRBJ2-7, with TRBD2 matching 9 bases. CDR3 size: 15 residues. After removal of 5 bases from V and 4 bases from J, the junction contained 9 bases not matched to a gene. Germline V gene sequence: CDR1 MGHRA, CDR2 YSYEKL.

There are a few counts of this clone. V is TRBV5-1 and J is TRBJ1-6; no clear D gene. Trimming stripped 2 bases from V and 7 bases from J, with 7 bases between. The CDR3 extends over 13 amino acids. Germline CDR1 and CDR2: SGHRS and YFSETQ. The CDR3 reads CASSFSGNSPLHF. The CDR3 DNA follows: TGCGCCAGCAGCTTTTCGGGGAATTCACCCCTCCACTTT.

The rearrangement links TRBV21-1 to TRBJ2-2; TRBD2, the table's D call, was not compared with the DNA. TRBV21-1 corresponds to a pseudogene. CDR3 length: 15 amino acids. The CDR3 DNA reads TGTGCCAGCAGCAAAGTGATCACTACCCCCGGGGAGCTGTTTTTT. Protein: CASSKVITTPGELFF.

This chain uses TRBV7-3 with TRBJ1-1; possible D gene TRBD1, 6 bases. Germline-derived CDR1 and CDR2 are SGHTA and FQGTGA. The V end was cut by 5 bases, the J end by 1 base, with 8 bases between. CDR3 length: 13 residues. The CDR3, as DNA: TGTGCCAGCAGCCAGACAGGGAACACTGAAGCTTTCTTT. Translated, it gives CASSQTGNTEAFF.

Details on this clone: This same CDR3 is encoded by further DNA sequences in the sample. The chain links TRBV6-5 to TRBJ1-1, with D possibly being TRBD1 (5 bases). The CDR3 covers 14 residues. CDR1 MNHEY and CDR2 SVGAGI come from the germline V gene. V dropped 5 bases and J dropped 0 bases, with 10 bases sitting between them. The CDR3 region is CASSPGHLNTEAFF. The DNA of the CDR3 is TGTGCCAGCAGTCCAGGGCACCTGAACACTGAAGCTTTCTTT.